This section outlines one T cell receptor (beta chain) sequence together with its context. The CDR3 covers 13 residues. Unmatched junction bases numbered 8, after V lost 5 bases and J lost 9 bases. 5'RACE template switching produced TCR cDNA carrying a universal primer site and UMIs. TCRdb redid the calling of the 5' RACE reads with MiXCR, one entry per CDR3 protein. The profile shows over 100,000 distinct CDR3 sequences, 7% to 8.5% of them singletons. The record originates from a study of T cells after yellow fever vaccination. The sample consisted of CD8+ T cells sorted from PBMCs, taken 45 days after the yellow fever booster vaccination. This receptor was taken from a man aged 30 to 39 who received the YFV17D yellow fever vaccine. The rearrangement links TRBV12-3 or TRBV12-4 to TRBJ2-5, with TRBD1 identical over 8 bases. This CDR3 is CASSLGQGRSQYF. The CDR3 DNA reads TGTGCCAGCAGTCTTGGACAGGGACGATCCCAGTACTTC.